This T cell receptor (beta chain) was sequenced during a study of cytomegalovirus exposure and HLA in healthy donors (dated by TCRdb to 2015 to 2018). Regarding the research as a whole: According to an earlier analysis of 587 of the donors, about 179 million T cells yielded over 100 million unique TCR beta sequences and about 300 Gb of sequence data. Roughly 300 gigabases of sequencing data and around 87 million unique TCR sequences were included in an early release covering around 650 HLA-typed donors. The genetic ancestry cluster associated with self-reported Caucasian donors included roughly four fifths of the roughly 390 genotyped donors. The study aimed to test whether signatures of past pathogen exposure could be identified by cataloging public T cell receptors. The study used immunosequencing to profile the T cell repertoires of approximately 650 subjects and linked those repertoires to cytomegalovirus serostatus. In addition to the first cohort of approximately 670 subjects, a separate validation cohort of 120 different subjects was used. The study combined high-throughput TCR immunosequencing, statistical association of individual TCRs with disease status, and machine learning to predict cytomegalovirus infection status. A later analysis re-analyzed previously published TCR beta repertoires from about 600 donors and added high-resolution HLA genotyping to study TCR occurrence patterns. Rather than using new phenotypic data, the later analysis identified candidate immune exposures from TCR beta sequences and from how often those sequences occurred across donors. An earlier analysis of roughly 580 of the donors used high-throughput TCR beta sequencing to judge whether each TCR beta V gene segment behaved as functional or pseudogenic. Alongside the repertoire data, information on donor age, sex, ethnicity and CMV serostatus was compiled. A later genetic analysis used genome-wide SNP genotypes for about 60% of the roughly 700 donors, treating that subset as a discovery cohort. Every repertoire in the discovery cohort had been generated on one and the same sequencing platform. Class I and class II HLA loci were covered by the typing at four-digit resolution. Typing coverage varied by locus: about 629-630 donors for A, B, C, DRB1 and DQB1; about 520 for DQA1; over 600 for DPA1; approximately 450 for DPB1. A handful of DR-DQ haplotypes were handled as single units for association and clustering because linkage in the cohort was strong. Among 300 to 500 genotyped donors of the cohort, an average of around 250,000 unique TCR beta nucleotide sequences was sequenced per donor, of which about 18% were non-productive. The investigation overall reported the following: According to a later analysis, most CMV-associated TCR beta chains appeared to be HLA-restricted, and the HLA associations seemed to be driven largely by CMV exposure. In a later analysis, several top co-occurrence clusters were reported to appear linked to parvovirus B19, influenza, CMV and Epstein-Barr virus. Compared with the approximately 720-donor mean, donors in an Asian-associated ancestry cluster had fewer N-insertions in productive TCRs, according to a later genetic analysis. According to a later analysis, TCR association rates differed among HLA loci, with DRB1 alleles showing the most associated TCRs and HLA-C alleles showing the fewest. In the study, approximately 150 TCR beta chains were listed as associated with cytomegalovirus. Linkage disequilibrium might explain the correlated functional status among segregating V segments, but an unknown experimental factor could not be ruled out. According to the authors, the approach could potentially be generalized to other disease states and immunological phenotypes. While some public TCRs were present in many individuals, most TCR sequences turned up only very rarely across donors. A further reported finding was that TCR beta sequences accurately predicted the HLA-A and HLA-B alleles for most subjects in the first cohort. When HLA alleles, especially DR and DQ, strongly co-occurred, attributing TCR associations to individual alleles was difficult. The 87-base-pair reads could not distinguish some IMGT-functional V segments, including TRBV6-2 and TRBV6-3, so those segments were excluded. In both the original and validation cohorts, the classifier was reported to diagnose cytomegalovirus status with high specificity and sensitivity. A cluster of highly shared sequence variants was judged likely to be a technical artifact of the sequencing pipeline. In a later analysis, 16,951 TCR beta sequences were associated with specific HLA alleles at a false discovery rate of 0.05. The presence/absence analyses assumed that sequencing depth was roughly uniform across donors, and that assumption may not be true. Immune exposure information for the cohort was limited to CMV serostatus. An earlier analysis of around 600 of the donors showed that most TCR beta V segments appeared in productive rearrangements either about 90% or about 30% of the time, which broadly matched IMGT annotations. Because HLA typing was missing for some donors at each locus, association tests included only the typed subset. In a later genetic analysis, a missense DCLRE1C variant was associated with V-gene and J-gene trimming of TCR beta chains, and the association was replicated in an independent cohort. Compared with equally common non-associated chains, HLA-associated TCR beta chains in a later analysis were more clonally expanded and had lower generation probabilities. In vitro tests confirmed that a few of the cytomegalovirus-associated TCR beta chains recognize cytomegalovirus antigens. The earlier analysis of about 600 of the donors excluded roughly 17 rarely observed V segments, including chromosome 9 orphons, because counts were too low. The cohort was sequenced for TCR beta chains only, and without alpha or paired-chain data the features that could be detected were limited.

The protocol used for the library was the immunoSEQ multiplex PCR assay. For the multiplex PCR, a mixture combining 60 forward primers for TCR Vbeta segments and 13 reverse primers for TCR Jbeta segments was used. The CDR3 region of rearranged TCR beta genes was amplified from genomic DNA by a multiplex PCR assay. Amplified TCR beta libraries were sequenced as 87-base-pair reads on the Illumina HiSeq System. As for how the authors treated the data: In a later analysis, some 80 million unique TCR beta chains were counted across the 690 or so repertoires, and roughly 10 million of these chains were shared by at least two donors. Raw reads were error-corrected and collapsed into unique sequences by a nearest-neighbor algorithm in which closely related sequences were merged to remove PCR and sequencing errors. Alignment of CDR3 sequences to IMGT reference sequences was used to assign V, D and J gene segments. For a sequence to be retained, at least a six-nucleotide match to both a V gene segment and a J gene segment was required. Rearrangements were classified as productive when the CDR3 lacked stop codons and remained in frame with V and J, and all other rearrangements were classified as non-productive. Following IMGT convention, CDR3 was defined as the stretch from the second conserved V-encoded cysteine up to the conserved J-encoded phenylalanine. The earlier analysis of 550 to 650 of the donors excluded any sequence lacking an unambiguous match to a single V gene segment. In an earlier analysis of about 590 of the donors, a V segment was called functional when productive rearrangements were above 56.7%, and segregating when the standard deviation between donors exceeded 5%. A statistical classification framework was built to diagnose cytomegalovirus status from the catalog of TCR beta chain sequences. V and J gene assignment, in a later analysis, came from comparing TCR nucleotide sequences with IMGT/GENE-DB human TR gene sequences. In a later analysis, CDR3 sequences and most-parsimonious VDJ recombination scenarios were assigned using the TCRdist pipeline. In a later analysis, each TCR beta chain was defined by its CDR3 amino acid sequence together with its V-gene family, and reads without a unique V-gene family were excluded. To address suspected cross-contamination and a sequencing artifact, a later analysis removed 592 highly shared, low-generation-probability nucleotide sequences. For each public chain, a later analysis derived a clonal expansion index from normalized ranks of inferred template counts within each repertoire. In a later analysis, generation probabilities were computed with a VDJ recombination model fitted to out-of-frame rearrangements, and the resulting probabilities were checked against IGoR. In a later analysis, hypergeometric tests were used to score TCR-TCR, TCR-HLA and TCR-CMV co-occurrence, with a repertoire-size bias correction applied to TCR pairs. False discovery rates were estimated in a later analysis by permuting HLA or CMV assignments 20 times. In a later analysis, co-occurring TCRs were grouped using DBSCAN, and TCRdist sequence similarity was added for clustering within HLA-allele-positive subsets. Repertoires with fewer than 30,000 or more than 120,000 public chains, plus five repertoires with anomalous nucleotide sharing, were excluded from co-occurrence clustering. Held by TCRdb, this immuneACCESS table contains in-frame sequences only and omits some clones. Under half of the omission traces to an unresolved V gene where checked; the cause of the rest is unknown. The V and J calls and clone size were taken over from that table, and D and trimming were inferred from the DNA. This sample holds 100,000 to 150,000 clones; approximately 80% were observed only once. The ten biggest clones cover over 9% of the sample.

A word on this clone: The antigen it recognizes is unknown. Per-base quality was not reported, and no clone a single base away is much larger than it.

CDR1 and CDR2 are drawn from the germline V gene: ENHRY, SYGVKD. V sheds 7 bases and J sheds 5 bases, leaving 20 bases between their ends. CDR3 length: 15 amino acids, cysteine to phenylalanine. Of the read, only the CDR3 DNA is kept; its 45 bases are in frame from base 1. The cohort consisted of approximately 670 healthy bone marrow donors. At the time of sampling, all cohort members were nominally healthy, though unrecorded immune exposures were likely present. The donor was CMV seropositive and belonged to the group of 250 to 350 seropositive cohort members. Every donor gave a peripheral blood sample, and the peripheral blood mononuclear cells from that sample were used for TCR beta sequencing. Genomic DNA extraction from the blood cell samples was performed with the Qiagen DNeasy Blood Extraction Kit.

Specimen: PBMCs. The clonotype originates from a male donor in good health and CMV-seropositive. The V and J genes are TRBV10-3 and TRBJ1-1; the D gene identity is not certain. The base sequence is TGTGCCATCACCCCCCGGGTTTCCGGAGGGACTGAAGCTTTCTTT. Translated, it gives CAITPRVSGGTEAFF.